Included here is one TCR beta chain sequence, with context. Germline lookup yields CDR1 SNHLY and CDR2 FYNNEI. There are 16 residues in the CDR3. Trimming cost V 5 bases and J 4 bases; bases outside gene matches: 10. These data are taken from a study of T cell changes during pregnancy in multiple sclerosis. Sequencing was performed with immunoSEQ multiplex PCR; in TCRdb, only in-frame clones are kept and a portion is missing. The table lists around 69,000 clones, roughly 93% of them singletons. The TCR originated in a female donor with multiple sclerosis, enrolled in a pregnancy study. Here the sequenced sample was peripheral blood, taken in the third trimester of pregnancy. The V call is TRBV2, the J call TRBJ1-2; 10 nucleotides agree with TRBD1. The CDR3 sequence: CASSRDRGLLGYGYTF. CDR3 DNA sequence: TGTGCCAGCAGTCGCGACAGGGGGCTCTTGGGCTATGGCTACACCTTC.